Shown below are 21 T cell receptor beta chains from a single sample sequenced in a study of technical replicates of blood from several donors. TCRdb keeps only in-frame clones here, not all; method: immunoSEQ multiplex PCR. The sample holds tens of thousands of clones, roughly 95% seen once. Source material: PBMCs. These TCRs come from a human donor in good health. Some clones in this sample may be carry-over from other donors' samples.

The count of this clone is one. The same CDR3 is also encoded by other DNA sequences in this sample. The chain uses TRBV5-4 and TRBJ2-7; maybe TRBD1 (6 bases). Germline-derived CDR1 and CDR2 are SGHNT and YYREEE (reference sequence). The CDR3 extends over 13 amino acids. V shed 2 bases and J shed 2 bases, with 8 bases lying between them. CDR3 coding DNA: TGTGCCAGCAGCTTACAGGGTACCTACGAGCAGTACTTC. Translation: CASSLQGTYEQYF. Together with reference TRBV5-4 and TRBJ2-7, the CDR3 gives the full variable domain: ETGVTQSPTHLIKTRGQQVTLRCSSQSGHNTVSWYQQALGQGPQFIFQYYREEENGRGNFPPRFSGLQFPNYSSELNVNALELDDSALYLCASSLQGTYEQYFGPGTRLTVT.

CDR3 bases: TGTGCCAGCAACTCAGGATATGGCTACACCTTC. Protein sequence: CASNSGYGYTF. The chain joins TRBV6-1 to TRBJ1-2; D unclear. Germline CDR1 and CDR2: MNHNS and SASEGT. The CDR3 has 11 residues. The germline V and J ends were trimmed by 7 bases and 5 bases, with 8 bases remaining between them.

The chain carries TRBV5-6 and TRBJ2-7; 8 bases are a match to TRBD2. This CDR3 is 13 amino acids long. Germline lookup yields CDR1 SGHDT and CDR2 YYEEEE. Trimming removed 4 bases from V and 2 bases from J; junction bases left unmatched: 2. Here the CDR3 reads CASSPGGPYEQYF. The DNA of the CDR3 is TGTGCCAGCAGCCCGGGAGGGCCCTACGAGCAGTACTTC.

The CDR3, as DNA: TGCGCCAGCAGCTCCGGGACAGTAAATGAAAAACTGTTTTTT. It yields the protein CASSSGTVNEKLFF. The chain joins TRBV5-1 to TRBJ1-4; 7 bases align to TRBD1. V trimming: 3 bases; J trimming: 5 bases; junction bases outside the gene matches: 4. Germline CDR1 is SGHRS and CDR2 is YFSETQ. There are 14 residues in the CDR3. Full variable domain (rest looked up from reference TRBV5-1 and TRBJ1-4): KAGVTQTPRYLIKTRGQQVTLSCSPISGHRSVSWYQQTPGQGLQFLFEYFSETQRNKGNFPGRFSGRQFSNSRSEMNVSTLELGDSALYLCASSSGTVNEKLFFGSGTQLSVL.

This chain uses TRBV18 with TRBJ1-3; 8 bases are shared with TRBD1. CDR1 is KGHSH, CDR2 LQKENI, per germline. V shed 10 bases, J shed 4 bases, and the junction held 12 bases outside the gene matches. This CDR3 comprises 15 residues. The CDR3 sequence: CATYRKTGEGNTIYF. CDR3 coding DNA: TGTGCCACCTATAGAAAGACAGGGGAAGGAAACACCATATATTTT. Together with reference TRBV18 and TRBJ1-3, the CDR3 gives the full variable domain: NAGVMQNPRHLVRRRGQEARLRCSPMKGHSHVYWYRQLPEEGLKFMVYLQKENIIDESGMPKERFSAEFPKEGPSILRIQQVVRGDSAAYFCATYRKTGEGNTIYFGEGSWLTVV.

The chain combines TRBV11-3 with TRBJ2-3; 12 bases align to TRBD2. CDR1 and CDR2 (germline): SGHNT, YENEEA. Trimming took 2 bases from V and 6 from J; bases not matched to a gene: 12. The CDR3 length is 18 residues. In nucleotides, the CDR3 is TGTGCCAGCAGCTTAAGACTAGCGGGGGCCCTCCGGTCCGATACGCAGTATTTT. It specifies CASSLRLAGALRSDTQYF.

The rearrangement links TRBV4-3 to TRBJ1-1, with 7 bases that match TRBD1. Germline V lookup: CDR1 LGHNA, CDR2 YSLEER. The CDR3 is 13 residues long. V lost 4 bases and J lost 6; bases outside the gene matches: 5. The CDR3 protein is CASSLDRSPEAFF. CDR3 sequence (DNA): TGCGCCAGCAGCCTGGACAGGTCCCCTGAAGCTTTCTTT.

The V gene is TRBV4-1, the J gene TRBJ1-2; no clear D. The length of the CDR3 is 13 residues. With 2 bases removed from V and 2 bases from J, the gap between germline ends came to 6 bases. The germline V gene has CDR1 MGHRA and CDR2 YSYEKL. The CDR3 region is CASSQRGNYGYTF. The CDR3 region has the DNA TGCGCCAGCAGCCAAAGAGGGAACTATGGCTACACCTTC.

The chain is built from TRBV5-4 and TRBJ2-1; 11 bases fit TRBD2. The CDR3 is 15 residues long. CDR1 SGHNT and CDR2 YYREEE come from the germline V gene (reference sequence). V lost 0 bases, J lost 7 bases, and 3 bases stayed unmatched. For the CDR3, the DNA is TGTGCCAGCAGCTTGGTTAGCGGGGGGGCGAATGAGCAGTTCTTC. This encodes CASSLVSGGANEQFF.

This chain links TRBV19 with TRBJ2-7; TRBD2 matches at 7 bases. V lost 3 bases to trimming and J lost 2 bases; unmatched junction nucleotides: 7. The CDR3 loop spans 15 amino acids. Per the germline V gene, CDR1 is LNHDA and CDR2 is SQIVND (reference sequence). The CDR3 bases are TGTGCCAGTAGTATTAATCTAGCGGCCACCTACGAGCAGTACTTC. As protein: CASSINLAATYEQYF.

The chain combines TRBV7-9 with TRBJ1-5; 9 bases are a match to TRBD1. CDR1 is SEHNR, CDR2 FQNEAQ, per germline (reference sequence). V was pared by 5 bases and J by 4 bases, with 3 bases of the junction left unmatched. The length of the CDR3 is 14 residues. The CDR3: CASSPTGGNQPQHF. Written as DNA, the CDR3 is TGTGCCAGCAGCCCGACAGGGGGGAATCAGCCCCAGCATTTT.

The rearrangement uses TRBV25-1 and TRBJ2-3, with 8 nucleotides matching TRBD2. The V gene end was trimmed by 4 bases and the J gene end by 3 bases; junction bases not matched to a gene: 3. The CDR3 spans 14 residues. CDR1 is MGHDK and CDR2 is SYGVNS in the germline V gene. CDR3 DNA sequence: TGTGCCAGCAGTGCGACTAGCGAGACAGATACGCAGTATTTT. Translating gives CASSATSETDTQYF.

The chain joins TRBV5-1 to TRBJ1-1; weak D call: TRBD1 (6 bases). Trimming cost V 3 bases and J 3 bases, with 15 bases left between them. This CDR3 contains 15 residues. CDR1 and CDR2 (germline): SGHRS, YFSETQ. CDR3 DNA: TGCGCCAGCAGCTCCCAGGGGCATAGGGACACTGAAGCTTTCTTT. Translation gives CASSSQGHRDTEAFF.

V gene TRBV7-8 combines with J gene TRBJ2-1; TRBD2 matches 9 bases. Germline trimming cut 5 bases from V and 4 bases from J; bases unmatched to any gene: 12. Germline V gene lookup returns CDR1 SGHVS and CDR2 FQNEAQ. The CDR3 sequence is 17 residues long. The CDR3, as DNA: TGTGCCAGCAGCGGGCGAGCGGGGGGCCGAAGATACAATGAGCAGTTCTTC. It translates to CASSGRAGGRRYNEQFF.

The chain recombines TRBV5-1 with TRBJ2-3; no reliable D call. The CDR3 spans 13 residues. CDR1 SGHRS and CDR2 YFSETQ come from the germline V gene. V dropped 1 base and J dropped 6 bases, with 9 bases sitting between them. The CDR3 here is CASSLIPSDTQYF. In DNA, the CDR3 is TGCGCCAGCAGCTTGATTCCCTCTGATACGCAGTATTTT.

The chain recombines TRBV5-1 with TRBJ2-1, with 10 bases that match TRBD2. V gave up 6 bases and J gave up 4 bases; unmatched junction bases: 4. Looked up from germline, CDR1 is SGHRS and CDR2 is YFSETQ. There are 14 residues in the CDR3. The CDR3 region is CASTSSGSYNEQFF. CDR3 coding DNA: TGCGCCAGCACCTCTAGCGGGAGTTACAATGAGCAGTTCTTC.

The genes are TRBV6-6 and TRBJ2-7; 9 nucleotides line up with TRBD1. V shed 6 bases, J shed 4 bases, and the junction held 10 bases outside the gene matches. The germline CDR1 and CDR2 sequences are MNHNY and SVGAGI (reference sequence). The CDR3 loop spans 15 amino acids. As DNA, the CDR3 is TGTGCCAGCAGACGAACTGGACAGGGGCCGTACGAGCAGTACTTC. Translated, it gives CASRRTGQGPYEQYF.

The chain recombines TRBV25-1 with TRBJ1-2; 7 nucleotides line up with TRBD1. CDR3 size: 13 residues. Per the germline V gene, CDR1 is MGHDK and CDR2 is SYGVNS. With 5 bases clipped from V and 8 bases from J, the junction kept 8 bases outside the gene matches. The chain's CDR3 is CASSNTGARGYTF. The CDR3 bases are TGTGCCAGCAGTAATACAGGGGCTAGAGGCTACACCTTC.

The V call is TRBV4-1, the J call TRBJ1-5; TRBD1 matches 7 bases. J gave up 3 bases and V 3 bases, and 8 bases lay outside the gene matches. The CDR3 runs to 16 residues. Germline V gene data show CDR1 as MGHRA and CDR2 as YSYEKL. CDR3 nucleotides: TGCGCCAGCAGCCAGGCAGGACAGGCCCCCAATCAGCCCCAGCATTTT. It is translated as CASSQAGQAPNQPQHF.

The rearrangement uses TRBV28 and TRBJ2-7; the match to TRBD1 covers 9 bases. Germline assignment: CDR1 MDHEN and CDR2 SYDVKM. V trimming: 5 bases; J trimming: 3 bases; junction bases outside the gene matches: 8. CDR3 length: 15 amino acids. The CDR3 DNA follows: TGTGCCAGCAGTGGGCGGACAGGGGAGGACTACGAGCAGTACTTC. Protein product: CASSGRTGEDYEQYF.

The rearrangement uses TRBV12-5 and TRBJ2-2; no clear D. There are 15 residues in the CDR3. Germline loops: CDR1 LGHNT, CDR2 FRNRAP. V shed 1 base and J shed 6 bases, with 12 bases lying between them. The CDR3 loop is CASGLAQLTPGELFF. The CDR3 region has the DNA TGTGCTAGTGGTTTGGCACAGCTAACACCCGGGGAGCTGTTTTTT.